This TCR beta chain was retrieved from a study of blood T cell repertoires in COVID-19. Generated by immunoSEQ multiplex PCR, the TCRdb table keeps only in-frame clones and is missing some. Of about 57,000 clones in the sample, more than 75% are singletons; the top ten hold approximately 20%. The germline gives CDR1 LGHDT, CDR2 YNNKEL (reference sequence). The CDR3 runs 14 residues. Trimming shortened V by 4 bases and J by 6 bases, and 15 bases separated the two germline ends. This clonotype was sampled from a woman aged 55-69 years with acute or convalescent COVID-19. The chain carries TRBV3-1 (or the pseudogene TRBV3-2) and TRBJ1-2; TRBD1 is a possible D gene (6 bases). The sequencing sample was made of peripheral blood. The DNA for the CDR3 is TGTGCCAGCAGCCCAACACAGGGAGGGGATGGCTACACCTTC. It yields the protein CASSPTQGGDGYTF.